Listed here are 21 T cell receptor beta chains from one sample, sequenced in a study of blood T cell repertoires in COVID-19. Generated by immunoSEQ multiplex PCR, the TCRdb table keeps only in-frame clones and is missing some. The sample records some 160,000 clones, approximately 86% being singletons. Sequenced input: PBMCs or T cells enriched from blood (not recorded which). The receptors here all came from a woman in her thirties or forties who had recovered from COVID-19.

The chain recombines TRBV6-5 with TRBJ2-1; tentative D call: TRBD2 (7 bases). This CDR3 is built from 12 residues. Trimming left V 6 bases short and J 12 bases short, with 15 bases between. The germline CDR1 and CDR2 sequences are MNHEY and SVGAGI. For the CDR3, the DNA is TGTGCCAGCAGCCAAGGCCGGGGGGCGCAGTTCTTC. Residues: CASSQGRGAQFF.

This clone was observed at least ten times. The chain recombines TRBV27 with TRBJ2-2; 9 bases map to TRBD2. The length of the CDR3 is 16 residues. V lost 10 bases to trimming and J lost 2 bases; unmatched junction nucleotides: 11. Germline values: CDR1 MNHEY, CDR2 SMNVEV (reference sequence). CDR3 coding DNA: TGTGCCACCCCCTCAATGACTAGCGGAAACACCGGGGAGCTGTTTTTT. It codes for CATPSMTSGNTGELFF.

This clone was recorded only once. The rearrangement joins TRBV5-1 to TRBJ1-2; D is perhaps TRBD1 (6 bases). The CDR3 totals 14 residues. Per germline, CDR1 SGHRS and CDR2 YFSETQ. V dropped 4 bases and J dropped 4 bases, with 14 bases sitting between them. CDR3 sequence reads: CASSADRNVYGYTF. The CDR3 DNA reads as TGCGCCAGCAGCGCAGACAGGAATGTCTATGGCTACACCTTC. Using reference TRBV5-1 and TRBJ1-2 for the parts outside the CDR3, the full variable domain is KAGVTQTPRYLIKTRGQQVTLSCSPISGHRSVSWYQQTPGQGLQFLFEYFSETQRNKGNFPGRFSGRQFSNSRSEMNVSTLELGDSALYLCASSADRNVYGYTFGSGTRLTVV.

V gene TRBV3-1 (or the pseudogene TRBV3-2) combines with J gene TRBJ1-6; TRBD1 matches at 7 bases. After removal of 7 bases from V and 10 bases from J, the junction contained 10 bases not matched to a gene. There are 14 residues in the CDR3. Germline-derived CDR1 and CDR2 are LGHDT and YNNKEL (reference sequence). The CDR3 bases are TGTGCCAGCACCTCGACAGGGATAGGATCACCCCTCCACTTT. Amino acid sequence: CASTSTGIGSPLHF.

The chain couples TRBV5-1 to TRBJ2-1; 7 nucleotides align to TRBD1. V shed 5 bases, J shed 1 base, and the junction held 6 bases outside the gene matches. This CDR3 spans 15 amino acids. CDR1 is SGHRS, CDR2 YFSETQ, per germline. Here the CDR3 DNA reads TGCGCCAGCAGTCGGGACAGCTCATCCTACAATGAGCAGTTCTTC. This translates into CASSRDSSSYNEQFF.

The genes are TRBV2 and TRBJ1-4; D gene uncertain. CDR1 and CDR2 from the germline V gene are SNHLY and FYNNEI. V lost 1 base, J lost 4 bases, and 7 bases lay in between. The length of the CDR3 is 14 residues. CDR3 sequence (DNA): TGTGCCAGCAGTGAAGGCTGGAGTAATGAAAAACTGTTTTTT. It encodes CASSEGWSNEKLFF.

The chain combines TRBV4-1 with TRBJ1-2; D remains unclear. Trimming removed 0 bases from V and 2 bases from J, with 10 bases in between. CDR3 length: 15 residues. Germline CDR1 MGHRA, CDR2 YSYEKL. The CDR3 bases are TGCGCCAGCAGCCAAGATAAGGCAGCGAACTATGGCTACACCTTC. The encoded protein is CASSQDKAANYGYTF.

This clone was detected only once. The CDR3 DNA sequence: TGTGCCTGGAGTCGGGGACAGGGTAATTCACCCCTCCACTTT. This translates into CAWSRGQGNSPLHF. This chain connects TRBV30 to TRBJ1-6; TRBD1 aligns across 9 bases. Germline CDR1 and CDR2: GTSNPN and SVGIG (reference sequence). The CDR3 is 14 amino acids. V was pared by 2 bases and J by 6 bases, with 2 bases of the junction left unmatched.

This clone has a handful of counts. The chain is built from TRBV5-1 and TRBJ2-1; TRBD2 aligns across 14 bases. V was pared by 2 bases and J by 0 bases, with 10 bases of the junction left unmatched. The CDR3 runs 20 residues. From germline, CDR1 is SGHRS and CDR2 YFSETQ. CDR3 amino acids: CASSFRTSGRTWSSYNEQFF. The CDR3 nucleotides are TGCGCCAGCAGCTTCCGGACTAGCGGGAGGACTTGGAGCTCCTACAATGAGCAGTTCTTC.

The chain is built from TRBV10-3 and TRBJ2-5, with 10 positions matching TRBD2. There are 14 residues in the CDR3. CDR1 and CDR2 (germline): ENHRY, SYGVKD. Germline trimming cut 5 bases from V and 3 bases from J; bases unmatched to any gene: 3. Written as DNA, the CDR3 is TGTGCCATCAGTACTAGCGGGATAGAAGAGACCCAGTACTTC. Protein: CAISTSGIEETQYF.

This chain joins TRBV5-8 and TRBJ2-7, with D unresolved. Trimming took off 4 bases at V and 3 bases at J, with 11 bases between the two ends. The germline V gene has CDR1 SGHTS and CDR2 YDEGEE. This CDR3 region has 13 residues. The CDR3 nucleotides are TGTGCCAGCAGCCGATCCCCAGGCTACGAGCAGTACTTC. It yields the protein CASSRSPGYEQYF.

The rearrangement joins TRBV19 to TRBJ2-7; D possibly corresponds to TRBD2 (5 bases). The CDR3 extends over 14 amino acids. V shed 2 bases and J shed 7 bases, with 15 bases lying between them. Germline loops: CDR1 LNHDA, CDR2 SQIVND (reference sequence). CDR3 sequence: CASSIRGDRREQYF. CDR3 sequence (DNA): TGTGCCAGTAGTATACGGGGAGACCGGAGGGAGCAGTACTTC.

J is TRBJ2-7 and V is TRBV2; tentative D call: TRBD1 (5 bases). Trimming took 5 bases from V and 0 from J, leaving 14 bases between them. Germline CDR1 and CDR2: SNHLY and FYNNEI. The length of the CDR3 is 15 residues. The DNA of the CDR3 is TGTGCCAGCAGTCCGACAGTAATAGTCTCCTACGAGCAGTACTTC. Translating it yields CASSPTVIVSYEQYF. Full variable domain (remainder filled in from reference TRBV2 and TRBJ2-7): EPEVTQTPSHQVTQMGQEVILRCVPISNHLYFYWYRQILGQKVEFLVSFYNNEISEKSEIFDDQFSVERPDGSNFTLKIRSTKLEDSAMYFCASSPTVIVSYEQYFGPGTRLTVT.

The CDR3 DNA reads as TGTGCCAGCAGTGAACCAGGGGGAGGCATGAACACTGAAGCTTTCTTT. Its protein product is CASSEPGGGMNTEAFF. The chain carries TRBV6-1 and TRBJ1-1; 7 nucleotides agree with TRBD1. V trimming: 2 bases; J trimming: 0 bases; junction bases outside the gene matches: 6. Germline V gene data show CDR1 as MNHNS and CDR2 as SASEGT. The CDR3 is 16 residues long.

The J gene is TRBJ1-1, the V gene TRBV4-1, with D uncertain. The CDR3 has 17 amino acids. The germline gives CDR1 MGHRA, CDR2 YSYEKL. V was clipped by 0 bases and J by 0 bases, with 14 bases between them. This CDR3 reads CASSQDSRRRVNTEAFF. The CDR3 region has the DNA TGCGCCAGCAGCCAAGATTCACGCCGGCGGGTGAACACTGAAGCTTTCTTT.

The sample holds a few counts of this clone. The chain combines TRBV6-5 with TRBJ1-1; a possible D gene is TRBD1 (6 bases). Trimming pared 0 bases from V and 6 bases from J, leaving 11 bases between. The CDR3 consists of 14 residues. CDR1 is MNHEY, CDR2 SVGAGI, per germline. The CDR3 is CASSYSSTGPEAFF. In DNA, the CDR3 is TGTGCCAGCAGTTACTCGTCAACAGGGCCTGAAGCTTTCTTT.

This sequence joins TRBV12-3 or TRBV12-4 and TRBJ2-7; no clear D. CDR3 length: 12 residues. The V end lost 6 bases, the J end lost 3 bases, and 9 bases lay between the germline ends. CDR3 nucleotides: TGTGCCAGCAGCCTATCTTACTACGAGCAGTACTTC. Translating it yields CASSLSYYEQYF.

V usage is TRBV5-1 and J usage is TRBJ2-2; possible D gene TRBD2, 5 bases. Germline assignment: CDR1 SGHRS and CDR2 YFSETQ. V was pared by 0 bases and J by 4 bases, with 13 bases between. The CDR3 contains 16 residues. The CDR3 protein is CASSLAGVGVTGELFF. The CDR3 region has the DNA TGCGCCAGCAGCTTGGCCGGGGTCGGGGTCACCGGGGAGCTGTTTTTT.

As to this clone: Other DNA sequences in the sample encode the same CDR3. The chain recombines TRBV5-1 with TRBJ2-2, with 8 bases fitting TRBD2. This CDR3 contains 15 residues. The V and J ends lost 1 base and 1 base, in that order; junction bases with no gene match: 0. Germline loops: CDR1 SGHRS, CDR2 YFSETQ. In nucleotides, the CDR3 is TGCGCCAGCAGCTTGACTAGCGGGAACACCGGGGAGCTGTTTTTT. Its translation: CASSLTSGNTGELFF.

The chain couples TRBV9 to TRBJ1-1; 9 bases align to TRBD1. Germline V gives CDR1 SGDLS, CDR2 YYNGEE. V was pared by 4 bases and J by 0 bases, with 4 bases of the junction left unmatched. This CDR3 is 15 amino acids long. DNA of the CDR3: TGTGCCAGCAGCCCCTGGGACAGGGTGAACACTGAAGCTTTCTTT. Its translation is CASSPWDRVNTEAFF.

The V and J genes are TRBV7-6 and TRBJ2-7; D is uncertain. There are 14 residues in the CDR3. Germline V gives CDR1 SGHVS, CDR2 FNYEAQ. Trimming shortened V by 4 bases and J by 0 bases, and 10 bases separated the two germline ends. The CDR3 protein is CASSSTLSSYEQYF. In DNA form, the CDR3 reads TGTGCCAGCAGCTCTACCCTGAGCTCCTACGAGCAGTACTTC. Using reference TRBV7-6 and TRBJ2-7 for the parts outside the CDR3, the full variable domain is GAGVSQSPRYKVTKRGQDVALRCDPISGHVSLYWYRQALGQGPEFLTYFNYEAQQDKSGLPNDRFSAERPEGSISTLTIQRTEQRDSAMYRCASSSTLSSYEQYFGPGTRLTVT.